This T cell receptor (beta chain) stems from a study of beta chain features in type 1 diabetes. Looking at the study overall: Across the samples, roughly 98 million sorted cells were examined in total. Study-wide findings and caveats: Within each of all four CD4+ subsets, Type 1 diabetes patients had TCRB CDR3s that were moderately but significantly shorter.

Central memory, naive, regulatory and stem cell-like memory CD4+ cells were sorted by CD45RO/CCR7/CD25/CD127/CD95/CD27. In germline, CDR1 is LGHNA, CDR2 YSLEER. The CDR3 is 18 residues long. The V segment lost 4 bases and the J segment 3 bases; nucleotides outside the gene matches: 12. The entirety of the isolated RNA underwent reverse transcription, so expressed TCRB transcripts were sequenced. Average reads for naive, central memory and regulatory T cell samples were about 3.57 million. Assay: immunoSEQ multiplex PCR; the TCRdb copy retains only in-frame clones and omits some. The table shows about 320,000 clones, with less than 15% occurring only once. As to this clone: Its antigen is not identified.

The sequence was obtained from a man aged 25-45 years in good health. V is TRBV4-3 and J is TRBJ2-3; 11 positions match TRBD2. Sample: central memory CD4+ T cells from blood. CDR3 sequence reads: CASSLQPGLAEGTDTQYF. The DNA for the CDR3 is TGCGCCAGCAGCCTCCAGCCGGGACTAGCGGAGGGGACAGATACGCAGTATTTT.